These 18 T cell receptor beta chains originate from one sample sequenced in a study of blood T cell repertoires in COVID-19 (dated by TCRdb to between 2020 and 2021). Preparation of the library involved the immunoSEQ multiplex PCR assay. TCRdb retrieved this table from immuneACCESS and kept in-frame rearrangements only. Not all clones are present; in checked studies, unresolved V genes account for under half, and no reason is known for the remainder. The sample table records about 76,000 clones; 80% to 90% of these occur just once. Approximately 11% of the sample comes from the top ten. The source material was peripheral blood. The receptor set was obtained from a man aged 55 to 69 with COVID-19, enrolled during active disease.

The rearrangement uses TRBV4-1 and TRBJ2-2; 7 nucleotides agree with TRBD2. The ends lost 4 bases at V and 1 base at J; junction bases unmatched: 6. The CDR3 spans 16 residues. Germline V lookup: CDR1 MGHRA, CDR2 YSYEKL. The CDR3 DNA reads TGCGCCAGCAGCCCGTGGACTAGAAGGAACACCGGGGAGCTGTTTTTT. It specifies CASSPWTRRNTGELFF.

V gene TRBV6-5 combines with J gene TRBJ1-2; weak D call: TRBD1 (5 bases). CDR1 MNHEY and CDR2 SVGAGI come from the germline V gene. The CDR3 covers 12 residues. V lost 6 bases and J lost 0, with 5 bases in between. CDR3 loop: CASSRANYGYTF. As DNA, the CDR3 is TGTGCCAGCAGCAGGGCTAACTATGGCTACACCTTC.

The chain has TRBV2 and TRBJ1-1; weak D call: TRBD1 (6 bases). CDR1 and CDR2 (germline): SNHLY, FYNNEI. The CDR3 is 15 amino acids. Trimming removed 6 bases at V and 4 bases at J, with 18 bases between. DNA for the CDR3: TGTGCCAGCAGGGGCAATTCGGGGGGGCGCACTGAAGCTTTCTTT. It yields the protein CASRGNSGGRTEAFF.

The rearrangement uses TRBV7-2 and TRBJ1-2; D call uncertain. V was pared by 5 bases and J by 7 bases, with 23 bases between. This CDR3 contains 16 residues. Germline CDR1 reads SGHTA; CDR2 reads FQGNSA. The DNA of the CDR3 is TGTGCCAGCAGCGCGGTTTTGGGGTACTGGGGAGGTGGCTACACCTTC. This sequence encodes CASSAVLGYWGGGYTF. Looking up the rest from reference TRBV7-2 and TRBJ1-2 gives the full variable domain: GAGVSQSPSNKVTEKGKDVELRCDPISGHTALYWYRQSLGQGLEFLIYFQGNSAPDKSGLPSDRFSAERTGGSVSTLTIQRTQQEDSAVYLCASSAVLGYWGGGYTFGSGTRLTVV.

This chain uses TRBV6-5 with TRBJ2-7; TRBD1 is a possible D gene (6 bases). Per the germline V gene, CDR1 is MNHEY and CDR2 is SVGAGI. Trimming removed 0 bases from V and 7 bases from J, with 7 bases in between. There are 12 residues in the CDR3. The DNA of the CDR3 is TGTGCCAGCAGTTACTCGAGGGGGGAGCAGTACTTC. It codes for CASSYSRGEQYF.

The chain is built from TRBV7-9 and TRBJ2-3; D may be TRBD2 (6 bases). Germline CDR1 and CDR2: SEHNR and FQNEAQ (reference sequence). The CDR3 extends over 17 amino acids. V lost 5 bases to trimming and J lost 7 bases, with 25 bases between them. CDR3 DNA: TGTGCCAGCAGCCCACGGGGAGGATCGGGGGAGTCATATACGCAGTATTTT. It codes for CASSPRGGSGESYTQYF.

The chain combines TRBV6-2 or TRBV6-3 with TRBJ1-2; the D is unclear. V shed 4 bases and J shed 7 bases, with 13 bases lying between them. The CDR3 totals 13 residues. Germline V gene lookup returns CDR1 MNHEY and CDR2 SVGEGT. CDR3 DNA sequence: TGTGCCAGCAGTTCCGACCTAGGATCTGGCTACACCTTC. Amino acid sequence: CASSSDLGSGYTF.

The genes are TRBV30 and TRBJ1-2, with D maybe TRBD1 (6 bases). V gave up 5 bases and J gave up 0 bases, with 10 bases separating them. This CDR3 is 13 amino acids long. Per the germline V gene, CDR1 is GTSNPN and CDR2 is SVGIG (reference sequence). The CDR3 reads CAWGQNPNYGYTF. In nucleotides, the CDR3 is TGTGCCTGGGGACAGAATCCTAACTATGGCTACACCTTC. Full variable domain (remainder filled in from reference TRBV30 and TRBJ1-2): SQTIHQWPATLVQPVGSPLSLECTVEGTSNPNLYWYRQAAGRGLQLLFYSVGIGQISSEVPQNLSASRPQDRQFILSSKKLLLSDSGFYLCAWGQNPNYGYTFGSGTRLTVV.

This chain joins TRBV7-3 and TRBJ2-3, with 10 bases lining up with TRBD2. Looked up from germline, CDR1 is SGHTA and CDR2 is FQGTGA. There are 17 residues in the CDR3. V lost 5 bases, J lost 6 bases, and 14 bases stayed unmatched. The CDR3 DNA is TGTGCCAGCAGCCGCTGGACTAGCGGAGGGGCAGAGGATACGCAGTATTTT. Translating it yields CASSRWTSGGAEDTQYF.

The rearrangement links TRBV3-1 (or the pseudogene TRBV3-2) to TRBJ2-6, with D unresolved. CDR1 LGHDT and CDR2 YNNKEL come from the germline V gene (reference sequence). The germline V and J ends were trimmed by 4 bases and 0 bases, with 4 bases remaining between them. The CDR3 loop spans 14 amino acids. The chain's CDR3 is CASSRLSGANVLTF. The CDR3 DNA reads TGTGCCAGCAGCCGACTCTCTGGGGCCAACGTCCTGACTTTC.

The count of this clone is one. The CDR3 coding sequence is TGTGCCAGCAGCCATCTTTTCGCGTGGACAGGGGGTTGGACCGGGGAGCTGTTTTTT. It translates to CASSHLFAWTGGWTGELFF. This chain connects TRBV3-1 (or the pseudogene TRBV3-2) to TRBJ2-2; TRBD1 agrees at 10 bases. V dropped 3 bases and J dropped 5; count of bases not matched to a gene: 15. This CDR3 has 19 residues. Per germline, CDR1 LGHDT and CDR2 YNNKEL (reference sequence).

The chain is built from TRBV10-2 and TRBJ2-3; 8 nucleotides line up with TRBD2. Germline CDR1 WSHSY, CDR2 SAAADI. The length of the CDR3 is 15 residues. Unmatched junction bases numbered 9, after V lost 8 bases and J lost 2 bases. The CDR3 nucleotides are TGCGCCAGCGGACGGACTAGCTTATACACAGATACGCAGTATTTT. As protein: CASGRTSLYTDTQYF.

The chain couples TRBV10-1 to TRBJ2-2, with D tentatively TRBD1 (6 bases). Per the germline V gene, CDR1 is WNHNN and CDR2 is SYGVQD (reference sequence). CDR3 size: 15 residues. V was clipped by 2 bases and J by 8 bases, with 15 bases between them. DNA of the CDR3: TGCGCCAGCAGTGAGATCTGGTCAGGGGAAGGGGAGCTGTTTTTT. Protein sequence: CASSEIWSGEGELFF.

This clone turned up a few times. J is TRBJ2-7 and V is TRBV9; 7 nucleotides agree with TRBD1. V was clipped by 3 bases and J by 1 base; unmatched bases: 1. The CDR3 is made up of 13 amino acids. From germline, CDR1 is SGDLS and CDR2 YYNGEE. The CDR3: CASSGGQSYEQYF. In DNA, the CDR3 is TGTGCCAGCAGCGGGGGACAGTCCTACGAGCAGTACTTC.

The chain joins TRBV19 to TRBJ2-7; 7 bases are shared with TRBD2. V shed 5 bases, J shed 3 bases, and the junction held 13 bases outside the gene matches. Germline V lookup: CDR1 LNHDA, CDR2 SQIVND (reference sequence). The CDR3 contains 16 residues. The CDR3 protein is CASSLGSASGRYEQYF. The CDR3 DNA is TGTGCCAGTAGTTTAGGGTCGGCTAGCGGCCGCTACGAGCAGTACTTC.

CDR3 in amino acids: CASSLAGVNYGYTF. DNA for the CDR3: TGTGCCAGCAGCTTGGCCGGGGTTAACTATGGCTACACCTTC. The chain uses TRBV5-6 and TRBJ1-2; D call uncertain. This CDR3 has 14 amino acids. The germline gives CDR1 SGHDT, CDR2 YYEEEE. V shed 0 bases and J shed 1 base, with 7 bases lying between them.

In this sample, this clone turned up many times. The chain uses TRBV13 and TRBJ2-7, with 7 bases lining up with TRBD1. The CDR3 consists of 15 residues. CDR1 is PRHDT and CDR2 is FYEKMQ in the germline V gene (reference sequence). The V gene end was trimmed by 4 bases and the J gene end by 2 bases; junction bases not matched to a gene: 8. CDR3 sequence: CASSYLRDSTYEQYF. For the CDR3, the DNA is TGTGCCAGCAGCTATCTCCGGGACAGTACCTACGAGCAGTACTTC. Supplemented by reference TRBV13 and TRBJ2-7, the full variable domain reads AAGVIQSPRHLIKEKRETATLKCYPIPRHDTVYWYQQGPGQDPQFLISFYEKMQSDKGSIPDRFSAQQFSDYHSELNMSSLELGDSALYFCASSYLRDSTYEQYFGPGTRLTVT.

This clone has just one count. This chain connects TRBV10-3 to TRBJ2-7; 9 positions agree with TRBD1. Per the germline V gene, CDR1 is ENHRY and CDR2 is SYGVKD. The CDR3 totals 14 residues. V dropped 6 bases and J dropped 5; count of bases not matched to a gene: 8. CDR3 nucleotide sequence: TGTGCCATCAGGCTTGGGACAGGGTACGACGAGCAGTACTTC. It is translated as CAIRLGTGYDEQYF.